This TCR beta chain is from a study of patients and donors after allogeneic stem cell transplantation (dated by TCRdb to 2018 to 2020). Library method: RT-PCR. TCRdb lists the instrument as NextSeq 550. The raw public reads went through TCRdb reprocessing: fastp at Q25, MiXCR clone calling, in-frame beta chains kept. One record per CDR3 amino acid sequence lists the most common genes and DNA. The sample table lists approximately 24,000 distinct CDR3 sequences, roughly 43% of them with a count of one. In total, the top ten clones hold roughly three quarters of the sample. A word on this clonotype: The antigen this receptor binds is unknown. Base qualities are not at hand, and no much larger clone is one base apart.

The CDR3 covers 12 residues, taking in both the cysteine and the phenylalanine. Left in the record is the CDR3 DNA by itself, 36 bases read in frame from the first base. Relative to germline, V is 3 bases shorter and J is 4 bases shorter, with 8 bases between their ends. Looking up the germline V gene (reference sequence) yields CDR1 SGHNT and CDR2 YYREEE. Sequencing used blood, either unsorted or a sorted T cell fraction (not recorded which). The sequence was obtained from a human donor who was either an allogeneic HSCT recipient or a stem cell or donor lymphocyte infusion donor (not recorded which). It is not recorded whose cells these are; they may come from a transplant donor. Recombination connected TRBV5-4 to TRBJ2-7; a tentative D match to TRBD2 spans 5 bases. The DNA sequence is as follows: TGTGCCAGCAGCTACGGGGTTTACGAGCAGTACTTC. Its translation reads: CASSYGVYEQYF.